This entry features one T cell receptor beta chain sequence. The antigen is unknown. V shed 2 bases, J shed 3 bases, and the junction held 3 bases outside the gene matches. Germline values: CDR1 LNHNV, CDR2 YYDKDF (reference sequence). The CDR3 contains 14 residues. Use of 60 Vbeta and 13 Jbeta primers characterized the PCR. The method was immunoSEQ multiplex PCR; TCRdb's version includes in-frame clones alone and lacks a portion of them. The sample contains 250,000 or so clones, 70% to 90% of which appear only once. The data stem from a study of cytomegalovirus exposure and HLA in healthy donors. Study-level points and caveats: It was likely that a cluster of highly shared sequence variants was a sequencing artifact.

This sequence was found in a human donor in good health. The sequenced sample was PBMCs. This rearrangement joins TRBV15 to TRBJ2-7, with 8 bases matching TRBD1. CDR3 nucleotides: TGTGCCACCAGCAGATCAGGGGGCGGCTACGAGCAGTACTTC. It translates to CATSRSGGGYEQYF.